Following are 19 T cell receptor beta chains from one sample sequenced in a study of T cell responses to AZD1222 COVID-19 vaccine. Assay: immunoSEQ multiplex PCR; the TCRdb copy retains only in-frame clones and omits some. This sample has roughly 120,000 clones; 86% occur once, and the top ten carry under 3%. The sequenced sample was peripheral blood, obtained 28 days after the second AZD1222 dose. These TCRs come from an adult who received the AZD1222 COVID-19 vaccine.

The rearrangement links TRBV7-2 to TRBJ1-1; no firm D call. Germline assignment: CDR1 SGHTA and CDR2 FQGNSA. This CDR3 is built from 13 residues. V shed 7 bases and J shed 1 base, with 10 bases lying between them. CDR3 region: CASTPFQNTEAFF. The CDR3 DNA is TGTGCCAGCACCCCCTTCCAGAACACTGAAGCTTTCTTT. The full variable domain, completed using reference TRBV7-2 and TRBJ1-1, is GAGVSQSPSNKVTEKGKDVELRCDPISGHTALYWYRQSLGQGLEFLIYFQGNSAPDKSGLPSDRFSAERTGGSVSTLTIQRTQQEDSAVYLCASTPFQNTEAFFGQGTRLTVV.

CDR3 loop: CASSPVGPTVYGYTF. The DNA of the CDR3 is TGTGCCAGCAGCCCAGTTGGGCCTACCGTCTATGGCTACACCTTC. The V and J genes are TRBV7-9 and TRBJ1-2; D gene ambiguous. The CDR3 sequence is 15 residues long. With 5 bases removed from V and 4 bases from J, the gap between germline ends came to 17 bases. Per germline, CDR1 SEHNR and CDR2 FQNEAQ (reference sequence).

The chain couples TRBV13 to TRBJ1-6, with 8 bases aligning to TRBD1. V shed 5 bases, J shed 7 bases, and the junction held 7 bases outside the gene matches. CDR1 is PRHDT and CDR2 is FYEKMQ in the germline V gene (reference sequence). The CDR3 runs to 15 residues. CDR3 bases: TGTGCCAGCAGCCCCAGACAGGGGCTCAATTCACCCCTCCACTTT. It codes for CASSPRQGLNSPLHF.

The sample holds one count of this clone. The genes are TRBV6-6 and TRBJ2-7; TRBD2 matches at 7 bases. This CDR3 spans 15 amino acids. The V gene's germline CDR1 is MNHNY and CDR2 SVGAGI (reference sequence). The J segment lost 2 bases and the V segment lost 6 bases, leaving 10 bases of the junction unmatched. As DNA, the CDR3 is TGTGCCAGCAGCAACCGTGGGGGGGTCCCCTACGAGCAGTACTTC. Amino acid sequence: CASSNRGGVPYEQYF.

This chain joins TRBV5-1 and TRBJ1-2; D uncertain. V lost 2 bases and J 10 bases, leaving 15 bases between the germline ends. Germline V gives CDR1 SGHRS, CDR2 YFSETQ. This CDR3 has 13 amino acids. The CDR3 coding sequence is TGCGCCAGCAGCTTAAGTCACGGGAAGGACTACACCTTC. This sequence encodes CASSLSHGKDYTF.

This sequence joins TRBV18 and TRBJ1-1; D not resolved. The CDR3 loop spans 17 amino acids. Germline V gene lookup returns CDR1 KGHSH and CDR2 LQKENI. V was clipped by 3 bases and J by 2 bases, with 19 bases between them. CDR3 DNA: TGTGCCAGCTCACCGACCGTCGACCCCCGGGGTAACACTGAAGCTTTCTTT. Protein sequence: CASSPTVDPRGNTEAFF. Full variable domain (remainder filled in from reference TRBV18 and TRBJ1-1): NAGVMQNPRHLVRRRGQEARLRCSPMKGHSHVYWYRQLPEEGLKFMVYLQKENIIDESGMPKERFSAEFPKEGPSILRIQQVVRGDSAAYFCASSPTVDPRGNTEAFFGQGTRLTVV.

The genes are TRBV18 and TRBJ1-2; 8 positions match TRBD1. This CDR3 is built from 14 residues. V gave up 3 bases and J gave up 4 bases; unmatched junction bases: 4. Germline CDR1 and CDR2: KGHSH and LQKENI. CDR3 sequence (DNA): TGTGCCAGCTCACCGTACAGGGGGAGCTATGGCTACACCTTC. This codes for CASSPYRGSYGYTF.

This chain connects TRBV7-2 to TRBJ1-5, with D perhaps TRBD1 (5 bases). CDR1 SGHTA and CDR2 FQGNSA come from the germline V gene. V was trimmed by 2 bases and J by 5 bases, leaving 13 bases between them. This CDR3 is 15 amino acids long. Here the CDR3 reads CASSLSWGGDQPQHF. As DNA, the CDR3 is TGTGCCAGCAGCTTAAGTTGGGGGGGGGATCAGCCCCAGCATTTT.

Here the CDR3 reads CASSLRQGRATEAFF. The CDR3 DNA is TGTGCCAGCAGCTTAAGGCAGGGCAGGGCGACTGAAGCTTTCTTT. V and J are TRBV7-6 and TRBJ1-1, with TRBD1 as a possible D gene (5 bases). Germline V gene sequence: CDR1 SGHVS, CDR2 FNYEAQ. CDR3 length equals 15 residues. V was shortened by 2 bases and J by 5 bases, with 15 bases between the two germline ends. The variable domain in full, completed from reference TRBV7-6 and TRBJ1-1, reads GAGVSQSPRYKVTKRGQDVALRCDPISGHVSLYWYRQALGQGPEFLTYFNYEAQQDKSGLPNDRFSAERPEGSISTLTIQRTEQRDSAMYRCASSLRQGRATEAFFGQGTRLTVV.

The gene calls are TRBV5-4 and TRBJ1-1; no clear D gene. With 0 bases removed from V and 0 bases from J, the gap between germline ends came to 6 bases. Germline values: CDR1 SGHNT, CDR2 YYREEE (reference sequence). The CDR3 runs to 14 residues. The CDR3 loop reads CASSLGPLNTEAFF. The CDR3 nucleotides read TGTGCCAGCAGCTTGGGACCTTTGAACACTGAAGCTTTCTTT.

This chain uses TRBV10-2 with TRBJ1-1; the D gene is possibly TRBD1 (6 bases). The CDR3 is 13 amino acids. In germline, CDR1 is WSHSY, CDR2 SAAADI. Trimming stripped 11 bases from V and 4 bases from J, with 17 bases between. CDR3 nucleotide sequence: TGCGCCGGTCAATGGGGGGCTGGCACTGAAGCTTTCTTT. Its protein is CAGQWGAGTEAFF.

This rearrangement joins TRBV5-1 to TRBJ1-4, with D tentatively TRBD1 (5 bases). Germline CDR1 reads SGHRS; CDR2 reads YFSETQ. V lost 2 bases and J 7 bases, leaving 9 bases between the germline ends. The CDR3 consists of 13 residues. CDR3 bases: TGCGCCAGCAGCTTAGGGAGGGGTGAAAAACTGTTTTTT. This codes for CASSLGRGEKLFF. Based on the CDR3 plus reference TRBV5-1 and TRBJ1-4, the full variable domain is KAGVTQTPRYLIKTRGQQVTLSCSPISGHRSVSWYQQTPGQGLQFLFEYFSETQRNKGNFPGRFSGRQFSNSRSEMNVSTLELGDSALYLCASSLGRGEKLFFGSGTQLSVL.

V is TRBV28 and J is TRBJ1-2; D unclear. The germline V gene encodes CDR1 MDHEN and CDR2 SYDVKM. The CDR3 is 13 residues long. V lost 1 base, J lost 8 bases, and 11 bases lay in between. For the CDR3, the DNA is TGTGCCAGCAGTTTATTATATGGAAACGGCTACACCTTC. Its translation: CASSLLYGNGYTF.

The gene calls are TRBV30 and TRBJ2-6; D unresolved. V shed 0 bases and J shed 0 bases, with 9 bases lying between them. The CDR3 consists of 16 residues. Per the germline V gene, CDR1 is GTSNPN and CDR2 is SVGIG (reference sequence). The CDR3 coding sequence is TGTGCCTGGAGTGTAGTACGGAGCTCTGGGGCCAACGTCCTGACTTTC. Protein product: CAWSVVRSSGANVLTF.

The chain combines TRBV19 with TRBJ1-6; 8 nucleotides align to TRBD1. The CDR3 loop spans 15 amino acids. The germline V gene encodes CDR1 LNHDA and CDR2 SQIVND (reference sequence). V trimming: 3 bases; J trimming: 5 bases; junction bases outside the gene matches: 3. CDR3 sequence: CASSMDRAHNSPLHF. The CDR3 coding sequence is TGTGCCAGTAGTATGGACAGGGCTCATAATTCACCCCTCCACTTT.

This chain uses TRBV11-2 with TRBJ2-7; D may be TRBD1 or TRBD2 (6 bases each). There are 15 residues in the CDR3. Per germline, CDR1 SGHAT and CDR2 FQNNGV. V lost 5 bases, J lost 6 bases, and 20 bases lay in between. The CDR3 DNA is TGTGCCAGCAGCCTCATGCAGACGGGGGCCGCCGAGCAGTACTTC. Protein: CASSLMQTGAAEQYF. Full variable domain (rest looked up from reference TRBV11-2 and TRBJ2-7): EAGVAQSPRYKIIEKRQSVAFWCNPISGHATLYWYQQILGQGPKLLIQFQNNGVVDDSQLPKDRFSAERLKGVDSTLKIQPAKLEDSAVYLCASSLMQTGAAEQYFGPGTRLTVT.

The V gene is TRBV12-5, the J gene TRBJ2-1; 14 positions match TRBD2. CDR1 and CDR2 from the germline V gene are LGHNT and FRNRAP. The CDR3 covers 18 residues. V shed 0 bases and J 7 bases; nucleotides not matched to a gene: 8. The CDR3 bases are TGTGCTAGTGGTTTGGTCCTGACTAGCGGGGGGGCCGGGAATGAGCAGTTCTTC. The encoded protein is CASGLVLTSGGAGNEQFF.

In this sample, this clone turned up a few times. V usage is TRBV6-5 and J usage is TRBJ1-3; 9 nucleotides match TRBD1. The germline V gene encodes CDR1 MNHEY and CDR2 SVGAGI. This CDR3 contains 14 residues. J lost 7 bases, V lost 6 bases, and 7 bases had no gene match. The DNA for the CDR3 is TGTGCCAGCAGGGGGGGACAGGGTCAGAACACCATATATTTT. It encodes CASRGGQGQNTIYF.

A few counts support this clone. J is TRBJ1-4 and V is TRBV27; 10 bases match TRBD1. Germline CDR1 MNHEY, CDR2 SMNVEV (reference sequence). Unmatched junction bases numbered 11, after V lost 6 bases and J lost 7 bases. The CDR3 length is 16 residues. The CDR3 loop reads CASRMMTGTGAEKLFF. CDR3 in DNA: TGTGCCAGCAGGATGATGACCGGGACAGGGGCTGAAAAACTGTTTTTT.